Described below is a single T cell receptor beta chain sequence and its context. The data stem from a study of blood T cell repertoires in COVID-19. As for the study in general: The analysed material was cDNA or gDNA that came from T cells, B-cell-depleted T cells, or PBMCs.

TCRdb keeps only in-frame clones here, not all; method: immunoSEQ multiplex PCR. The sample consists of 250,000 to 350,000 clones, 86% of them appearing once. This TCR derives from a woman in her twenties or thirties with active or convalescent COVID-19. Source material: peripheral blood.

The CDR3 nucleotides are TGTGCCAGCAAAGATAGCGGGGGCCCCTACAATGAGCAGTTCTTC. Residues: CASKDSGGPYNEQFF. The chain recombines TRBV2 with TRBJ2-1; 9 bases match TRBD2. Germline V gene data show CDR1 as SNHLY and CDR2 as FYNNEI. With V trimmed by 7 bases and J by 2 bases, 6 bases remained unmatched. The CDR3 length is 15 residues. The full variable domain, completed using reference TRBV2 and TRBJ2-1, is EPEVTQTPSHQVTQMGQEVILRCVPISNHLYFYWYRQILGQKVEFLVSFYNNEISEKSEIFDDQFSVERPDGSNFTLKIRSTKLEDSAMYFCASKDSGGPYNEQFFGPGTRLTVL.